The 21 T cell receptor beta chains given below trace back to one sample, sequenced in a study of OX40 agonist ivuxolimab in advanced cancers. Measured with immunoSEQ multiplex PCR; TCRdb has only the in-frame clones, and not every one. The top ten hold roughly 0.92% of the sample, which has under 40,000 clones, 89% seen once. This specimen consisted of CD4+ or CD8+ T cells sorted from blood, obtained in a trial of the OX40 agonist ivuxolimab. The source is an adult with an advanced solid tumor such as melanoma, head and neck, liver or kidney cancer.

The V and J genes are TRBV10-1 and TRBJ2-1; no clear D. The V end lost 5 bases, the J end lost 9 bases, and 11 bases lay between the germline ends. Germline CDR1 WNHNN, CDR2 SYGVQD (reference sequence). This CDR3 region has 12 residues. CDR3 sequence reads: CASSRTGGEQFF. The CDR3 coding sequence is TGCGCCAGCAGTAGGACCGGCGGTGAGCAGTTCTTC.

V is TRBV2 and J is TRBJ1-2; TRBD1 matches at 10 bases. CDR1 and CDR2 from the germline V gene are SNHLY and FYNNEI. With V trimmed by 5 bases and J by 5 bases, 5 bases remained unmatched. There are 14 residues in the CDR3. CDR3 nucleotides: TGTGCCAGCAGTACCCCGGGACAGGGGTATGGCTACACCTTC. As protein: CASSTPGQGYGYTF.

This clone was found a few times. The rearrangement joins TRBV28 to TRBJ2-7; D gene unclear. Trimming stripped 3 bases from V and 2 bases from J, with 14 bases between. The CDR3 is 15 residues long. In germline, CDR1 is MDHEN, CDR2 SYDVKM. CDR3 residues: CASSLPASSTYEQYF. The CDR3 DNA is TGTGCCAGCAGTTTGCCAGCATCGAGCACCTACGAGCAGTACTTC.

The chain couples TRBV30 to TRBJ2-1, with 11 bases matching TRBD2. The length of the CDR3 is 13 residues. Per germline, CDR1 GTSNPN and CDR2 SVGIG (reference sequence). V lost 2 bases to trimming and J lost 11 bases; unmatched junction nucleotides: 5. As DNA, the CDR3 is TGTGCCTGGAGTCCTGGGACTAGCGGCAAGCAGTTCTTC. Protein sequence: CAWSPGTSGKQFF.

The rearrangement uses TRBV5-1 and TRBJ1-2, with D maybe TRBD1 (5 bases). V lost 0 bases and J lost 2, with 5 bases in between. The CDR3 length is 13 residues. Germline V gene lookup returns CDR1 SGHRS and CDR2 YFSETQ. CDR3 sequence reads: CASSLGQNYGYTF. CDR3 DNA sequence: TGCGCCAGCAGCTTGGGACAGAACTATGGCTACACCTTC. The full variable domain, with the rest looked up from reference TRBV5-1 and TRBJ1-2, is KAGVTQTPRYLIKTRGQQVTLSCSPISGHRSVSWYQQTPGQGLQFLFEYFSETQRNKGNFPGRFSGRQFSNSRSEMNVSTLELGDSALYLCASSLGQNYGYTFGSGTRLTVV.

The CDR3 region is CAWWGEGDYGYTF. The CDR3 region has the DNA TGTGCCTGGTGGGGAGAGGGGGACTATGGCTACACCTTC. This chain uses TRBV30 with TRBJ1-2, with D maybe TRBD1 (6 bases). Trimming shortened V by 5 bases and J by 3 bases, and 13 bases separated the two germline ends. Germline CDR1 is GTSNPN and CDR2 is SVGIG (reference sequence). The CDR3 extends over 13 amino acids.

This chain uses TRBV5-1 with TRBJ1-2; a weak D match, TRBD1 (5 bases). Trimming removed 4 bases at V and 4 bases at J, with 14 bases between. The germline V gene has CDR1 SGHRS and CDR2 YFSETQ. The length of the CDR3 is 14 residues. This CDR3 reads CASSPQDITYGYTF. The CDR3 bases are TGCGCCAGCAGCCCGCAGGACATCACCTATGGCTACACCTTC.

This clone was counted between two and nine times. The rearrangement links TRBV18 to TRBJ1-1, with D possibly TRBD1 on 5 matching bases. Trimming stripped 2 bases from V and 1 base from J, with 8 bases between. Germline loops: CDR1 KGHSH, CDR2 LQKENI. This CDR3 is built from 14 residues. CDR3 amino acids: CASSPSRGNTEAFF. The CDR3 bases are TGTGCCAGCTCACCATCGAGGGGGAACACTGAAGCTTTCTTT.

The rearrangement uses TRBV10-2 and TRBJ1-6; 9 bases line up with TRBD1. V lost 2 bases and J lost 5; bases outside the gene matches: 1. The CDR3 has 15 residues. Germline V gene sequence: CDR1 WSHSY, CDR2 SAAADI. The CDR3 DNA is TGCGCCAGCAGTGAGGACAGGGGGAATAATTCACCCCTCCACTTT. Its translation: CASSEDRGNNSPLHF.

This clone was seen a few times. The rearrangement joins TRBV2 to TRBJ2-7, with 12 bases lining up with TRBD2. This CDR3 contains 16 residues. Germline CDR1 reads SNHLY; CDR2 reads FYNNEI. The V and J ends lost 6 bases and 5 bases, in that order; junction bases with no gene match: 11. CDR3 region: CASRARPLAGGDEQYF. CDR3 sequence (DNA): TGTGCCAGCAGGGCCCGACCGCTAGCGGGAGGGGACGAGCAGTACTTC.

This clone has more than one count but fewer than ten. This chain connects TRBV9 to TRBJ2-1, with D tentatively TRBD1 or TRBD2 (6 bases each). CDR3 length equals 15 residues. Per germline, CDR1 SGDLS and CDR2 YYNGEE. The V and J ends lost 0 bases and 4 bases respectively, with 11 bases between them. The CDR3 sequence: CASSVGWGAYNEQFF. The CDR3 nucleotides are TGTGCCAGCAGCGTAGGGTGGGGGGCTTACAATGAGCAGTTCTTC.

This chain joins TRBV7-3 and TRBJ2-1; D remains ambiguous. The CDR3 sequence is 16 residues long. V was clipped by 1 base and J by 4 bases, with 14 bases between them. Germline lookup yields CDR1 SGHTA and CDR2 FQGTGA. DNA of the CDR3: TGTGCCAGCAGCTTAAGTCCGGGTATTAGGTACAATGAGCAGTTCTTC. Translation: CASSLSPGIRYNEQFF.

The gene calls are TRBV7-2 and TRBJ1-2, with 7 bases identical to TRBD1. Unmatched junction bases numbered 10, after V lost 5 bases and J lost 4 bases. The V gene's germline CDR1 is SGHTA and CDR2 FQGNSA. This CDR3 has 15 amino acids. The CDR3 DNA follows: TGTGCCAGCAGCCGACCGGGGGGACAGTCCTATGGCTACACCTTC. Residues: CASSRPGGQSYGYTF. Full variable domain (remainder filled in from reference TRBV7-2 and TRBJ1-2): GAGVSQSPSNKVTEKGKDVELRCDPISGHTALYWYRQSLGQGLEFLIYFQGNSAPDKSGLPSDRFSAERTGGSVSTLTIQRTQQEDSAVYLCASSRPGGQSYGYTFGSGTRLTVV.

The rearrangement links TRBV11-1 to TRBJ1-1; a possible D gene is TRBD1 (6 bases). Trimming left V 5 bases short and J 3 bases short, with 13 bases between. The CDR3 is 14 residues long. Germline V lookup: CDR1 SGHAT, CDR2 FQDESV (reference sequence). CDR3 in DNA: TGTGCCAGCAGCCCATGGGGGCGCGACACTGAAGCTTTCTTT. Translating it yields CASSPWGRDTEAFF.

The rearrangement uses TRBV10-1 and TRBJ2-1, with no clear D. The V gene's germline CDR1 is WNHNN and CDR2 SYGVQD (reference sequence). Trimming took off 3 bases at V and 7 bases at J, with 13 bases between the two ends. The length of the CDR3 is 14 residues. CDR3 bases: TGCGCCAGCAGTGATAGCCTCCAAGTGAATGAGCAGTTCTTC. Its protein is CASSDSLQVNEQFF.

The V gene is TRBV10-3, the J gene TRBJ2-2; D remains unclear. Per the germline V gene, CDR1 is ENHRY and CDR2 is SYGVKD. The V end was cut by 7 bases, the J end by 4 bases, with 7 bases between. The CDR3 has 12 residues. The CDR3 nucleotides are TGTGCCATCACCCCCGGCACCGGGGAGCTGTTTTTT. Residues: CAITPGTGELFF.

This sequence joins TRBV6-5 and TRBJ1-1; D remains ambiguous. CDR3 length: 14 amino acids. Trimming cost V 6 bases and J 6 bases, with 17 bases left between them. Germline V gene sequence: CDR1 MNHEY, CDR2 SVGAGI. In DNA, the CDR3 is TGTGCCAGCAGCCCCCGATCGGAAAGGGCTGAAGCTTTCTTT. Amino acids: CASSPRSERAEAFF.

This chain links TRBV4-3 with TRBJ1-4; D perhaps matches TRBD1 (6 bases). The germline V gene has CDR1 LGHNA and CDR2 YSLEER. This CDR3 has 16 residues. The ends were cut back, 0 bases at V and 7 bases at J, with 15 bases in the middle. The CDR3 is CASSQDQSRGGEKLFF. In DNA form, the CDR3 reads TGCGCCAGCAGCCAAGATCAGTCCAGGGGTGGTGAAAAACTGTTTTTT.

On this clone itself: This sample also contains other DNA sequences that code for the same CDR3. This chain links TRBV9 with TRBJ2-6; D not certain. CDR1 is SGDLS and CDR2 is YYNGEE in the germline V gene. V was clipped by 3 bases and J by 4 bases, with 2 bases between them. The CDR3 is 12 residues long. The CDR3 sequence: CASSAGANVLTF. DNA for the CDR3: TGTGCCAGCAGCGCCGGGGCCAACGTCCTGACTTTC.

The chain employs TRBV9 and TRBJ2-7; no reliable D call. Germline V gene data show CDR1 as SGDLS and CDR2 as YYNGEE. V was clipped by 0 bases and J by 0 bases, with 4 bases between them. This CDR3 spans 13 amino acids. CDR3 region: CASSVGSSYEQYF. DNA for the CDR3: TGTGCCAGCAGCGTAGGGAGCTCCTACGAGCAGTACTTC.

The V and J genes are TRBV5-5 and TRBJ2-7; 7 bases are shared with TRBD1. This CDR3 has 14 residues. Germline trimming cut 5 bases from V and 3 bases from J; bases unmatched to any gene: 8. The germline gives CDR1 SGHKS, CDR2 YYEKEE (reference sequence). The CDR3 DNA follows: TGTGCCAGCAGTTACCGGGACAGAGGCTACGAGCAGTACTTC. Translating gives CASSYRDRGYEQYF. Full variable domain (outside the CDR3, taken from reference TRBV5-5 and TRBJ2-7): DAGVTQSPTHLIKTRGQQVTLRCSPISGHKSVSWYQQVLGQGPQFIFQYYEKEERGRGNFPDRFSARQFPNYSSELNVNALLLGDSALYLCASSYRDRGYEQYFGPGTRLTVT.